This T cell receptor (beta chain) was captured by sequencing in a study of T cell responses to AZD1222 COVID-19 vaccine. The junction had 7 bases not matched to a gene; V was cut back by 0 bases and J by 5 bases. CDR1 is SGHRS, CDR2 YFSETQ, per germline. This CDR3 has 18 residues. Only one count was recorded for this clone. Second doses at about 4 or about 12 weeks were pooled. Method: immunoSEQ multiplex PCR; TCRdb's copy keeps in-frame clones and lacks some. The data hold 120,000 to 150,000 clones, with about 92% observed a single time. The origin of this receptor is an adult who received the AZD1222 COVID-19 vaccine. The V and J genes are TRBV5-1 and TRBJ1-6; 11 nucleotides match TRBD1. Here the sequenced sample was peripheral blood, taken 28 days after the second AZD1222 dose. The DNA for the CDR3 is TGCGCCAGCAGCTTGGCCGTGGACAGGGGGCGAAATAATTCACCCCTCCACTTT. Its protein is CASSLAVDRGRNNSPLHF.